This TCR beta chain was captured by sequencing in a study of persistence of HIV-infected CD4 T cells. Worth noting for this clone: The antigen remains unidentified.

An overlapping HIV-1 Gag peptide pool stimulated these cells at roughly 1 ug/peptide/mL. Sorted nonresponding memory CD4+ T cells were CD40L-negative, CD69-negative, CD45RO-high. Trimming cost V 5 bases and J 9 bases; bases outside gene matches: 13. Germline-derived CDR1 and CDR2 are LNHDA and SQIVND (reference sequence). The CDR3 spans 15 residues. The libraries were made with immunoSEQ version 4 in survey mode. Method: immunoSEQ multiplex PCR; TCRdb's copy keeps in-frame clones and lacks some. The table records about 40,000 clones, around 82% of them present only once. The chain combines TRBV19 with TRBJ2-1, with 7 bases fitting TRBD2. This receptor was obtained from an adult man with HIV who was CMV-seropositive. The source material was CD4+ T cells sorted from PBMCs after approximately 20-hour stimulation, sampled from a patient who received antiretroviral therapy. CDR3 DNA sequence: TGTGCCAGTAGTGCTAATGGGGGGGGAATGGGTGAGCAGTTCTTC. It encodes CASSANGGGMGEQFF.